This TCR beta chain originates from a study of blood T cell repertoires in COVID-19. Recruits, aged roughly 18 to 100 years, lived in roughly 22 US areas. Recovery among Cohort 3 donors was established by two negative PCRs, clearance, or symptom resolution. Data came from immunoSEQ multiplex PCR; TCRdb stores just in-frame clones and leaves some out. The table records 250,000 or so clones, about nine tenths of them present only once. This clone was recorded once. The CDR3 runs 16 residues. The germline V gene has CDR1 DFQATT and CDR2 SNEGSKA (reference sequence). V lost 3 bases and J lost 4, with 21 bases in between.

The TCR was taken from a man aged 35-49 years who had recovered from COVID-19. The genes are TRBV20-1 and TRBJ2-5, with a tentative D call TRBD1 (6 bases). The material sequenced was PBMCs or T cells enriched from blood (not recorded which). The CDR3 DNA reads as TGCAGTGCTAGTCCCCGGGGACGGACACAGGGAGAGACCCAGTACTTC. It encodes CSASPRGRTQGETQYF.